One and the same sample provided the 10 T cell receptor beta chains below, sequenced in a study of T cells after yellow fever vaccination. TCRdb reanalysed the 5' RACE reads using MiXCR and keeps one entry per CDR3 protein. Among over 300,000 distinct CDR3 sequences listed, around 4% were seen once. Sample: PBMCs, taken on the day of the yellow fever booster vaccination. All receptors derive from a man between 18 and 29 years old who received the YFV17D yellow fever vaccine.

This chain connects TRBV24-1 to TRBJ2-1; TRBD1 matches at 9 bases. Germline CDR1 reads KGHDR; CDR2 reads SFDVKD. V gave up 8 bases and J gave up 1 base; unmatched junction bases: 2. The CDR3 covers 14 residues. CDR3 region: CATTGQGSYNEQFF. Written as DNA, the CDR3 is TGTGCCACCACCGGACAGGGGTCCTACAATGAGCAGTTCTTC.

The CDR3 bases are TGTGCCAGCAGCTCGACAGGTTGGGGCAATGAGCAGTTCTTC. Protein: CASSSTGWGNEQFF. The genes are TRBV7-3 and TRBJ2-1, with TRBD1 as a possible D gene (6 bases). V gave up 4 bases and J gave up 6 bases, with 13 bases separating them. Germline values: CDR1 SGHTA, CDR2 FQGTGA. This CDR3 spans 14 amino acids.

Many counts were recorded for this clonotype. The rearrangement joins TRBV5-1 to TRBJ2-5, with 8 positions matching TRBD2. Germline V lookup: CDR1 SGHRS, CDR2 YFSETQ. The CDR3 contains 15 residues. After removal of 7 bases from V and 6 bases from J, the junction contained 14 bases not matched to a gene. CDR3 nucleotides: TGCGCCAGCGCCACGACCGGGGGGGCTTTTCAGACCCAGTACTTC. Translated, it gives CASATTGGAFQTQYF.

This clonotype was seen many times. The chain has TRBV2 and TRBJ2-7; D gene unclear. The CDR3 length is 13 residues. Deletions cut 3 bases from V and 2 bases from J, with 8 bases between. In germline, CDR1 is SNHLY, CDR2 FYNNEI. The CDR3, as DNA: TGTGCCAGCAGTGAGCAGTGGGCCTACGAGCAGTACGTC. Translated, it gives CASSEQWAYEQYV.

This rearrangement joins TRBV12-3 or TRBV12-4 to TRBJ2-3, with D maybe TRBD1 (6 bases). The CDR3 totals 15 residues. Trimming stripped 5 bases from V and 0 bases from J, with 12 bases between. For the CDR3, the DNA is TGTGCCAGCAGTGGGACACGTGCTAGCACAGATACGCAGTATTTT. Its translation: CASSGTRASTDTQYF.

This clonotype was observed a handful of times. The rearrangement uses TRBV7-2 and TRBJ2-5, with D tentatively TRBD1 (6 bases). Trimming shortened V by 5 bases and J by 5 bases, and 15 bases separated the two germline ends. CDR3 size: 14 residues. Germline loops: CDR1 SGHTA, CDR2 FQGNSA. The CDR3 reads CASSPGTTFETQYF. CDR3 in DNA: TGTGCCAGCAGCCCCGGGACAACCTTCGAGACCCAGTACTTC.

This clonotype was observed at least ten times. V and J are TRBV7-2 and TRBJ1-4; 12 bases align to TRBD1. V gave up 4 bases and J gave up 8 bases; unmatched junction bases: 8. Germline V gives CDR1 SGHTA, CDR2 FQGNSA. The CDR3 is made up of 16 amino acids. The CDR3 sequence: CASSSPGQGAREKLFF. Here the CDR3 DNA reads TGTGCCAGCAGCTCTCCGGGACAGGGGGCGCGAGAAAAACTGTTTTTT.

In its sample, this clonotype was seen a few times. CDR3 protein: CASSLELRGAYYGYTF. In DNA form, the CDR3 reads TGTGCCAGCAGCTTGGAGTTGAGGGGGGCTTACTATGGCTACACCTTC. The V gene is TRBV5-6, the J gene TRBJ1-2; tentatively, D is TRBD1 (6 bases). The CDR3 consists of 16 residues. Trimming removed 0 bases at V and 3 bases at J, with 15 bases between. Germline values: CDR1 SGHDT, CDR2 YYEEEE.

This clonotype was detected many times. CDR3 in DNA: TGCGCCAGCAGCCAAGGACAGGGCGTAAGTTACAATGAGCAGTTCTTC. Protein sequence: CASSQGQGVSYNEQFF. The chain uses TRBV5-1 and TRBJ2-1, with TRBD1 matching 8 bases. This CDR3 is built from 16 residues. Germline lookup yields CDR1 SGHRS and CDR2 YFSETQ. The trim removed 4 bases at V and 4 bases at J, leaving 10 bases unmatched.

This clonotype was counted between two and nine times. This sequence joins TRBV25-1 and TRBJ2-7; TRBD2 aligns across 8 bases. The CDR3 extends over 14 amino acids. The ends lost 5 bases at V and 7 bases at J; junction bases unmatched: 10. Germline V gene sequence: CDR1 MGHDK, CDR2 SYGVNS. In nucleotides, the CDR3 is TGTGCCAGCAGTCCTCCTAGCGGGTGGGGGGAGCAGTACTTC. Translated: CASSPPSGWGEQYF.